The rows below give T cell receptor beta chains drawn from one sample of a study of T-cell memory formation after mild COVID-19. One entry per CDR3 protein results from TCRdb running MiXCR on the 5' RACE reads. The table has 100,000 to 120,000 distinct CDR3 sequences, 20% to 25% seen once. Sequencing was done on a sample of PBMCs or a T cell subset sorted from them (not recorded which). Receptors were obtained from a man between 18 and 35 years old who had mild COVID-19 (a few samples of this study predate the infection). Cell type and time point are not known. Both conserved end residues are part of each CDR3. D genes are given only for firm matches. Part of the rows lack a size; the others show once, few, many or a class for expanded clones.

d_gene	v_gene	j_gene	abundance	CDR3nt	CDR3aa
TRBD1	TRBV28	TRBJ2-4	few	TGTGCCAGCAGCCCACACAGGGGCGGCAACATTCAGTACTTC	CASSPHRGGNIQYF
.	TRBV7-8	TRBJ2-5	.	TGTGCCAGCAGCTCGTACAGGGGGGGCACGGAGACCCAGTACTTC	CASSSYRGGTETQYF
TRBD2	TRBV6-2/TRBV6-3	TRBJ2-5	.	TGTGCCAGCAGTTACTCGAGGGTAGCGGGGGCGCTACAAGAGACCCAGTACTTC	CASSYSRVAGALQETQYF
.	TRBV5-4	TRBJ2-3	.	TGTGCCAGCAGCTTAGGCGTCACTAGCACAGATACGCAGTATTTT	CASSLGVTSTDTQYF
.	TRBV27	TRBJ2-2	.	TGTGCCAGCAGTTTATTCGGACCCAACTCCTACACCGGGGAGCTGTTTTTT	CASSLFGPNSYTGELFF
TRBD2	TRBV5-1	TRBJ2-1	.	TGTGCCAGCAGCCGGCGACTAGCGGGGGGTGTTGAGCAGTTCTTC	CASSRRLAGGVEQFF
.	TRBV5-1	TRBJ2-5	.	TGCGCCAGCAGCCCCCGGATATTGGAGACCCAGTACTTC	CASSPRILETQYF
TRBD1	TRBV5-6	TRBJ2-7	.	TGTGCCAGCAGCTTGAGGGGGCAGGGGAACGAGCAGTACTTC	CASSLRGQGNEQYF
TRBD1	TRBV20-1	TRBJ2-4	.	TGCAGTGCTAGAGCGGCCAGGGGGCTTGCCAAAAACATTCAGTACTTC	CSARAARGLAKNIQYF
.	TRBV27	TRBJ2-1	few	TGTGCCAGCAGTCCGGGGATTTTCAATGAGCAGTTCTTC	CASSPGIFNEQFF
TRBD1	TRBV6-2/TRBV6-3	TRBJ2-5	.	TGTGCCAGCAGTACCGGGACAGGGGGCTGGGAGACCCAGTACTTC	CASSTGTGGWETQYF
.	TRBV10-3	TRBJ2-7	.	TGTGCCATCAGTGCGGTGGGCCGCTACGAGCAGTACTTC	CAISAVGRYEQYF
.	TRBV4-1	TRBJ1-5	.	TGCGCCAGCAGCCAAGCTCCAGGGGCGGATCAGCCCCAGCATTTT	CASSQAPGADQPQHF
TRBD1	TRBV3-1	TRBJ2-5	.	TGTGCCAGCAGCCCGATCCGCTGGGACAGGGGAGTCCAAGAGACCCAGTACTTC	CASSPIRWDRGVQETQYF
.	TRBV7-9	TRBJ1-3	.	TGTGCCAGCAGCTTCCCCACTTCTGGAAACACCATATATTTT	CASSFPTSGNTIYF